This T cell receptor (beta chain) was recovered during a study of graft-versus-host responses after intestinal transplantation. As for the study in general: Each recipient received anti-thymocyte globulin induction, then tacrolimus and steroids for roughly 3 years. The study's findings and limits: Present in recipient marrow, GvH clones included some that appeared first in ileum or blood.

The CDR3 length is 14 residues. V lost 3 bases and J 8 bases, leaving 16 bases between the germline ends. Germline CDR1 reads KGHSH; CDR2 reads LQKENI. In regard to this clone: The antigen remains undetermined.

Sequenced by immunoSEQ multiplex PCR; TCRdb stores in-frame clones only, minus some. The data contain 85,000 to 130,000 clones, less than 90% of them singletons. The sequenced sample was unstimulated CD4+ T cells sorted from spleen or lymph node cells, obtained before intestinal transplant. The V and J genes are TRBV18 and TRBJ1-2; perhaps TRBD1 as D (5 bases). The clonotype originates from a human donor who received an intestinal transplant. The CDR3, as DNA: TGTGCCAGCTCACCCGGGAACCAGGGCTGGGGCTACACCTTC. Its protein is CASSPGNQGWGYTF.